A selection of T cell receptor beta chains follows, all from one sample in a study of blood T cell repertoires in COVID-19. Clones were read by immunoSEQ multiplex PCR, and TCRdb kept only the in-frame ones, dropping some. In the table there are 150,000 to 200,000 clones, 81% of which are singletons. Sequenced: PBMCs or T cells enriched from blood (not recorded which). The receptors were gathered from a woman between 35 and 50 years old with acute COVID-19. Both conserved end residues are trimmed from each CDR3.

v_call | cdr3_aa
TRBV2 | ASSEDPGGRNSPLH
TRBV19 | ASSIGDRVNIQY
TRBV7-8 | ASSLASRGETQY
TRBV5-4 | ASSRALAGVNGELF
TRBV7-2 | ASRQISGANVLT
TRBV14 | ASSQGREATDTQY
TRBV6-5 | ASKGPGSNQPQH
TRBV19 | ASSARAGSYNEQF
TRBV14 | ASSPRLAGGTGELF
TRBV5-1 | ASSLEGYEQY
TRBV25-1 | ASSESPSSGGTDTQY
TRBV29-1 | SVVDREDQPQH
TRBV7-8 | ASSPPPLRQGYQPQH
TRBV28 | ATSRDPYTEAF
TRBV5-1 | ASSLGLAGVGTGELF
TRBV19 | ASSLIDHIRGLPGELF
TRBV18 | ASSPTGGNQPQH
TRBV5-5 | ASSLPPPENTEAF
TRBV9 | ASSPRDRPGTSGYNEQF
TRBV19 | ASNFPGGNYNEQF
TRBV21-1 | ASSKDLSRGNEKLF
TRBV5-8 | ASTITGGMNTEAF
TRBV7-2 | ASSFDINQPQH
TRBV7-2 | ASSLDNRGWTGELF
TRBV9 | ASSVRTGNDEQY
TRBV9 | ASSPEGGPYREQY
TRBV5-6 | ASSLDLARGVDEQY
TRBV6-5 | ATPRGRDEQF
TRBV18 | ASSLGLAGDQTQY
TRBV19 | ASSIPILDRGDTEAF
TRBV15 | ATSRSGDRGTYGYT
TRBV24-1 | ATSDLRGIQY
TRBV12-5 | ASGPGTGVSPLH
TRBV11-2 | ASSLGLAGYYEQY
TRBV7-3 | ASSLSGGSADTQY
TRBV18 | ASSPRLAGASSGANVLT
TRBV28 | ASSRELVMRTDTQY
TRBV29-1 | SVMGQLDTEAF
TRBV27 | ASSFTPQSSSYNEQF
TRBV29-1 | SVEWAQGYGYT
TRBV2 | ASSGAGTVRAGELF
TRBV20-1 | SAREDSTSYGYT
TRBV5-4 | ASSLYTGELF
TRBV5-1 | ASSSSGGAKDGYT
TRBV6-5 | AVAIGADTQY
TRBV27 | ASSQLSGSQRESAYTQY
TRBV5-1 | ASSLGGNMNTGELF
TRBV3-1/TRBV3-2 | ASSPAGRDNEQF
TRBV11-2 | ASSLGTGPYEQY
TRBV11-3 | ASSMGHLAPT
TRBV6-6 | ASSSQGAENSPLH
TRBV2 | ASRGRDRFTDTQY
TRBV5-8 | ASIQGTLAGGPSDTQY